The rows below give T cell receptor beta chains drawn from one sample of a study of T-cell reconstitution after alpha-beta-depleted transplantation in children. TCRdb passed the PCR reads through MiXCR, listing each CDR3 protein once. The sample yields approximately 220,000 distinct CDR3 sequences, more than 15% seen once. The material was PBMCs, mostly from graft donor cells, obtained 360 days after TCRalphabeta/CD19-depleted stem cell transplant. The receptors were gathered from a male patient aged 2-15 years who had a stem cell transplant for acute lymphoblastic leukemia, so the T cells may come from the graft donor. Each CDR3 is given with its conserved first and last residue. The D gene is left open where the match is weak. Rows give clone size only sometimes, using once, few, many, or a class for an expanded clone.

TRBJ2-5 | few | TRBD1 | TRBV18 | CASSPLDREETQYF | TGTGCCAGCTCACCCTTGGACAGGGAAGAGACCCAGTACTTC
TRBJ2-1 | few | TRBD2 | TRBV12-3/TRBV12-4 | CASRKLAGGYNEQFF | TGTGCCAGCAGAAAACTAGCGGGAGGCTACAATGAGCAGTTCTTC
TRBJ2-1 | NA | NA | TRBV5-6 | CASSKKRTIFYNEQFF | TGTGCCAGCAGCAAAAAGCGGACTATTTTTTACAATGAGCAGTTCTTC
TRBJ2-7 | few | NA | TRBV21-1 | CASSGRAGPVRGLSYEQYF | TGTGCCAGCAGCGGGAGGGCAGGTCCGGTTCGCGGCCTCTCCTACGAGCAGTACTTC
TRBJ1-1 | many | NA | TRBV2 | CASIQDPMNTEAFF | TGTGCCAGCATTCAGGATCCGATGAACACTGAAGCTTTCTTT
TRBJ2-5 | few | NA | TRBV7-2 | CASSLAFTGSETQYF | TGTGCCAGCAGCTTAGCGTTTACAGGGTCGGAGACCCAGTACTTC
TRBJ2-4 | NA | TRBD2 | TRBV5-4 | CASSSTGGLAGNIQYF | TGTGCCAGCAGCTCCACCGGGGGACTAGCCGGGAACATTCAGTACTTC
TRBJ2-1 | NA | TRBD2 | TRBV6-2/TRBV6-3 | CASSYSASGGNEQFF | TGTGCCAGCAGTTACTCCGCGAGCGGGGGGAATGAGCAGTTCTTC
TRBJ1-1 | few | TRBD1 | TRBV20-1 | CSARGDRGVTEAFF | TGCAGTGCTAGGGGAGACAGGGGTGTGACTGAAGCTTTCTTT
TRBJ2-6 | NA | NA | TRBV14 | CASSDPFRHGANVLTF | TGTGCCAGCAGCGACCCTTTTCGGCATGGGGCCAACGTCCTGACTTTC